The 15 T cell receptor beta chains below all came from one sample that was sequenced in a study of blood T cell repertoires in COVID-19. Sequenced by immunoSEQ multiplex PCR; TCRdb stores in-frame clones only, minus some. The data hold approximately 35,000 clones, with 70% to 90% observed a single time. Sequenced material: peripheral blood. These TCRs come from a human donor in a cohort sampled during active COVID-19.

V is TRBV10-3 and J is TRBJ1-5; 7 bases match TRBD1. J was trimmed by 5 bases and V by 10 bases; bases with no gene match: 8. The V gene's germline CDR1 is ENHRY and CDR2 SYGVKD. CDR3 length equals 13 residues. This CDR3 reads CATGDREDQPQHF. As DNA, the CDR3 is TGTGCCACGGGAGACAGGGAGGATCAGCCCCAGCATTTT.

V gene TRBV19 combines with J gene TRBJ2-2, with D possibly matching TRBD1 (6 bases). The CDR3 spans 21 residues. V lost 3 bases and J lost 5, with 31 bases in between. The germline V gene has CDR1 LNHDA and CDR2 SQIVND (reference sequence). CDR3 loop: CASSIQGVGQMTTGKTGELFF. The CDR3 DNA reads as TGTGCCAGTAGTATTCAAGGTGTTGGACAGATGACTACGGGGAAAACCGGGGAGCTGTTTTTT.

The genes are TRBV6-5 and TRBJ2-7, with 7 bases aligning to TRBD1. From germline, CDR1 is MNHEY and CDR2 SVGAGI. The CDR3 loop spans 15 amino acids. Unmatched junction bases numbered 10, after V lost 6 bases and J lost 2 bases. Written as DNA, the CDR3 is TGTGCCAGCAGCCCCAGGGGCAGGGGGACCTACGAGCAGTACTTC. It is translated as CASSPRGRGTYEQYF.

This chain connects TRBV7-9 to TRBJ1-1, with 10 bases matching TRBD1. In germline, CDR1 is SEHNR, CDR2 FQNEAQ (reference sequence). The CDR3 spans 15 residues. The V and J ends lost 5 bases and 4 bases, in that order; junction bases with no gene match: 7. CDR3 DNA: TGTGCCAGCAGCGCCGGACAGGGGGAGGGCACTGAAGCTTTCTTT. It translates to CASSAGQGEGTEAFF. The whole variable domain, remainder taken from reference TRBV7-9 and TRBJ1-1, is DTGVSQNPRHKITKRGQNVTFRCDPISEHNRLYWYRQTLGQGPEFLTYFQNEAQLEKSRLLSDRFSAERPKGSFSTLEIQRTEQGDSAMYLCASSAGQGEGTEAFFGQGTRLTVV.

The CDR3 DNA reads TGTGCCAGCAGCTTTTCAGGAGGAGGCTACACCTTC. Its translation is CASSFSGGGYTF. The chain is built from TRBV5-5 and TRBJ1-2; D is unresolved. Germline CDR1 is SGHKS and CDR2 is YYEKEE (reference sequence). This CDR3 has 12 residues. With 2 bases removed from V and 8 bases from J, the gap between germline ends came to 10 bases.

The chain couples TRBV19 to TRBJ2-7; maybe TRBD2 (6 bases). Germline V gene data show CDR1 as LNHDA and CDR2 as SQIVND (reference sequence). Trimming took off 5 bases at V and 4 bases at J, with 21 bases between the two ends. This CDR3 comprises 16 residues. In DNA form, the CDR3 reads TGTGCCAGTAGTCCTCTGGGGAGGAATGGGGATTACGAGCAGTACTTC. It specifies CASSPLGRNGDYEQYF.

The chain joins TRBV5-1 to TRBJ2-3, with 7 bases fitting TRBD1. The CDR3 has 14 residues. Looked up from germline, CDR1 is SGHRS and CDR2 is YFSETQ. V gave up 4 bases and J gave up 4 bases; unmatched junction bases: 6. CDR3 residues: CASSITGAPDTQYF. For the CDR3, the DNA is TGCGCCAGCAGCATAACAGGGGCCCCAGATACGCAGTATTTT.

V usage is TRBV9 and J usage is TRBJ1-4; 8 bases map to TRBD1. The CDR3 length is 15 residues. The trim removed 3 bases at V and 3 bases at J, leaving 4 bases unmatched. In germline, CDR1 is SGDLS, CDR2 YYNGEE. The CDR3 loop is CASSALDRANEKLFF. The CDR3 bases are TGTGCCAGCAGCGCTCTGGACAGGGCTAATGAAAAACTGTTTTTT.

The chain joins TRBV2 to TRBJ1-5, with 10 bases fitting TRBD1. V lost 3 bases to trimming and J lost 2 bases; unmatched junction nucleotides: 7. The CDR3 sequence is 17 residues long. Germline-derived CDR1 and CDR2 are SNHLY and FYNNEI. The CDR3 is CASSELRTGGGNQPQHF. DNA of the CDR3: TGTGCCAGCAGTGAGCTCCGGACAGGGGGGGGCAATCAGCCCCAGCATTTT.

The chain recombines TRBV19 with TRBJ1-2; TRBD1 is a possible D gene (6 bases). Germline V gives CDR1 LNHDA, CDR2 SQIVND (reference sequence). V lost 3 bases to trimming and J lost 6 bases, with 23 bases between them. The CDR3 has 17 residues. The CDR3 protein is CASSIGSLRTVLDGYTF. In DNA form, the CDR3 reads TGTGCCAGTAGTATTGGATCTTTGAGGACAGTCCTAGATGGCTACACCTTC.

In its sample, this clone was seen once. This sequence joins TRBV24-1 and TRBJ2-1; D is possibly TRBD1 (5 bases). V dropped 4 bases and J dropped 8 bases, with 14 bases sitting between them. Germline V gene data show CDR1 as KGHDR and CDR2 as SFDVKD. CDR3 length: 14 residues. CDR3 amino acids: CATSDPGQLDEQFF. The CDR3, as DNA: TGTGCCACCAGTGACCCCGGACAATTGGATGAGCAGTTCTTC.

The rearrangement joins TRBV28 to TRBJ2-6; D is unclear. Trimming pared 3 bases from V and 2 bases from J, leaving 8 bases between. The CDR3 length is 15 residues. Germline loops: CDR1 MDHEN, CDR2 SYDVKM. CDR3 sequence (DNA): TGTGCCAGCAGTTTTAGTAGAGCTGGGGCCAACGTCCTGACTTTC. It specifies CASSFSRAGANVLTF.

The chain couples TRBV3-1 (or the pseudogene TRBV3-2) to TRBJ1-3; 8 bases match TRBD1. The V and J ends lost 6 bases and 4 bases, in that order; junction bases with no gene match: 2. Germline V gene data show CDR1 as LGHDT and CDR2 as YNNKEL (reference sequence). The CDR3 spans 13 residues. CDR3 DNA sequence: TGTGCCAGCAGACGGACAGGGGGAAACACCATATATTTT. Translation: CASRRTGGNTIYF.

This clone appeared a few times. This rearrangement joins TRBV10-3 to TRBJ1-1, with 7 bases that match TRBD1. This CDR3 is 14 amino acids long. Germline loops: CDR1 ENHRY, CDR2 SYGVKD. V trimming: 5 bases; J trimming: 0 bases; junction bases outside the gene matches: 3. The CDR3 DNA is TGTGCCATCAGTCCCGGGACAGTGAACACTGAAGCTTTCTTT. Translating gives CAISPGTVNTEAFF.

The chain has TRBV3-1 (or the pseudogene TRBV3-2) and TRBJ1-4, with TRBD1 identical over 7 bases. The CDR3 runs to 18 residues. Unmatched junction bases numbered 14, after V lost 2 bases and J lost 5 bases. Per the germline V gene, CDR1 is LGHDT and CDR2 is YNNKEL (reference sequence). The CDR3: CASSQHRDRTGPNEKLFF. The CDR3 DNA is TGTGCCAGCAGCCAACACCGGGACAGAACCGGTCCGAATGAAAAACTGTTTTTT.